The 32 T cell receptor beta chains presented below share a single source sample, sequenced in a study of blood T cell repertoires in COVID-19. Clones were sequenced by immunoSEQ multiplex PCR, and TCRdb holds only the in-frame ones, with some missing. The sample shows about 280,000 clones, around 85% of them seen only once. Sequencing was carried out using PBMCs or T cells enriched from blood (not recorded which). These receptors were collected from a woman between 50 and 59 years old who had recovered from COVID-19.

CDR3 nucleotide sequence: TGTGCCAGCAGCTACCTGGGCCAAAGGAAGACCCAGTACTTC. Its protein is CASSYLGQRKTQYF. The rearrangement links TRBV7-2 to TRBJ2-5; D is undetermined. CDR3 length: 14 amino acids. CDR1 is SGHTA, CDR2 FQGNSA, per germline. V lost 4 bases, J lost 6 bases, and 15 bases lay in between.

The rearrangement uses TRBV12-5 and TRBJ1-1, with D hard to call. The germline V and J ends were trimmed by 2 bases and 0 bases, with 7 bases remaining between them. In germline, CDR1 is LGHNT, CDR2 FRNRAP. The CDR3 spans 14 residues. DNA for the CDR3: TGTGCTAGTGGTTTGAACAGCTTGAACACTGAAGCTTTCTTT. It yields the protein CASGLNSLNTEAFF.

The V call is TRBV28, the J call TRBJ2-5; perhaps TRBD2 as D (5 bases). The V gene lost 1 base and the J gene lost 5 bases, with 11 bases spanning the gap. The length of the CDR3 is 14 residues. Germline CDR1 MDHEN, CDR2 SYDVKM. CDR3 loop: CASSLFYRGETQYF. The DNA of the CDR3 is TGTGCCAGCAGTTTATTTTACCGCGGGGAGACCCAGTACTTC. The full variable domain, its missing parts supplied by reference TRBV28 and TRBJ2-5, is DVKVTQSSRYLVKRTGEKVFLECVQDMDHENMFWYRQDPGLGLRLIYFSYDVKMKEKGDIPEGYSVSREKKERFSLILESASTNQTSMYLCASSLFYRGETQYFGPGTRLLVL.

The V call is TRBV2, the J call TRBJ1-4, with TRBD1 as a possible D gene (6 bases). CDR1 and CDR2 from the germline V gene are SNHLY and FYNNEI. The V end was cut by 7 bases, the J end by 0 bases, with 9 bases between. There are 14 residues in the CDR3. The CDR3 nucleotides read TGTGCCAGCACGGACAGAGCAACTAATGAAAAACTGTTTTTT. It codes for CASTDRATNEKLFF.

The gene calls are TRBV5-6 and TRBJ2-7; 9 bases map to TRBD1. The germline V gene encodes CDR1 SGHDT and CDR2 YYEEEE. V lost 2 bases, J lost 3 bases, and 6 bases stayed unmatched. This CDR3 is 15 amino acids long. CDR3: CASSFLGQGDYEQYF. CDR3 nucleotide sequence: TGTGCCAGCAGCTTTTTGGGACAGGGAGACTACGAGCAGTACTTC.

V usage is TRBV15 and J usage is TRBJ2-3; D perhaps matches TRBD2 (7 bases). The CDR3 length is 14 residues. Looked up from germline, CDR1 is LNHNV and CDR2 is YYDKDF (reference sequence). Trimming pared 4 bases from V and 5 bases from J, leaving 13 bases between. The CDR3 here is CATSKGGPLDTQYF. The DNA of the CDR3 is TGTGCCACCAGCAAGGGGGGGCCATTAGATACGCAGTATTTT.

The chain links TRBV10-2 to TRBJ2-5, with D perhaps matching TRBD1 (6 bases). Deletions cut 5 bases from V and 5 bases from J, with 9 bases between. This CDR3 spans 12 amino acids. CDR1 is WSHSY and CDR2 is SAAADI in the germline V gene. The CDR3 sequence is CASSHRVETQYF. CDR3 DNA sequence: TGCGCCAGCAGTCACAGGGTGGAGACCCAGTACTTC.

Regarding this clone: A read error may be the cause here, since a much bigger clone is one base away. The chain couples TRBV5-4 to TRBJ2-3; 8 bases line up with TRBD1. The ends lost 0 bases at V and 4 bases at J; junction bases unmatched: 1. The CDR3 has 14 amino acids. Per the germline V gene, CDR1 is SGHNT and CDR2 is YYREEE (reference sequence). DNA for the CDR3: TGTGCCAGCAGCTTGGCAGGGGGCGCAGATACGCAGTATTTT. Its translation is CASSLAGGADTQYF.

This clone occurred once. The chain couples TRBV7-9 to TRBJ1-4; TRBD1 agrees at 10 bases. Losses at the gene ends were 0 bases for V and 6 bases for J; bases not matched to a gene: 7. Looked up from germline, CDR1 is SEHNR and CDR2 is FQNEAQ (reference sequence). The CDR3 extends over 17 amino acids. The CDR3, as DNA: TGTGCCAGCAGCTTAGCGCGATGGGGGACAGGGGATGAAAAACTGTTTTTT. Translated: CASSLARWGTGDEKLFF.

This clone was seen a few times. V is TRBV5-1 and J is TRBJ1-1, with 8 positions matching TRBD1. The V gene end was trimmed by 4 bases and the J gene end by 0 bases; junction bases not matched to a gene: 8. The CDR3 extends over 16 amino acids. Germline CDR1 reads SGHRS; CDR2 reads YFSETQ. The CDR3 DNA reads as TGCGCCAGCAGCCCAACAGGGGGTTCGATGAACACTGAAGCTTTCTTT. Encoded protein: CASSPTGGSMNTEAFF.

The V call is TRBV7-8, the J call TRBJ2-5; perhaps TRBD1 as D (5 bases). This CDR3 spans 14 amino acids. The V gene's germline CDR1 is SGHVS and CDR2 FQNEAQ. Trimming stripped 1 base from V and 2 bases from J, with 8 bases between. The CDR3: CASSLVDRQETQYF. CDR3 coding DNA: TGTGCCAGCAGCTTAGTAGACAGACAAGAGACCCAGTACTTC.

CDR3: CASSQESGTGGNEQYF. The CDR3 DNA reads TGCGCCAGCAGCCAGGAATCCGGGACAGGGGGTAACGAGCAGTACTTC. The chain links TRBV4-3 to TRBJ2-7; 11 nucleotides line up with TRBD1. Germline assignment: CDR1 LGHNA and CDR2 YSLEER. CDR3 length equals 16 residues. V shed 3 bases, J shed 5 bases, and the junction held 9 bases outside the gene matches.

This sequence joins TRBV15 and TRBJ2-1; 9 nucleotides line up with TRBD2. The CDR3 runs to 16 residues. V shed 0 bases, J shed 6 bases, and the junction held 6 bases outside the gene matches. The germline V gene has CDR1 LNHNV and CDR2 YYDKDF (reference sequence). CDR3 coding DNA: TGTGCCACCAGCAGAGATAGGGGCGGGAGGGTCAATGAGCAGTTCTTC. Protein sequence: CATSRDRGGRVNEQFF.

J is TRBJ2-3 and V is TRBV9; 10 bases agree with TRBD1. With V trimmed by 4 bases and J by 4 bases, 12 bases remained unmatched. The CDR3 sequence is 17 residues long. Per the germline V gene, CDR1 is SGDLS and CDR2 is YYNGEE. CDR3 sequence reads: CASSSEVGTGDPDTQYF. The CDR3 nucleotides read TGTGCCAGCAGCTCCGAAGTCGGGACAGGGGATCCAGATACGCAGTATTTT.

V and J are TRBV29-1 and TRBJ1-1; 9 bases line up with TRBD1. The CDR3 covers 13 residues. The V and J ends lost 7 bases and 2 bases, in that order; junction bases with no gene match: 5. Per the germline V gene, CDR1 is SQVTM and CDR2 is ANQGSEA. CDR3 sequence: CSGETGGNTEAFF. As DNA, the CDR3 is TGCAGCGGGGAGACAGGGGGAAACACTGAAGCTTTCTTT.

This CDR3 reads CASSQEAGWNSPLHF. For the CDR3, the DNA is TGTGCCAGCAGCCAAGAGGCAGGGTGGAATTCACCCCTCCACTTT. This chain uses TRBV4-2 with TRBJ1-6; maybe TRBD1 (5 bases). Germline V gene data show CDR1 as LGHNA and CDR2 as YNFKEQ. This CDR3 has 15 residues. V lost 0 bases, J lost 7 bases, and 10 bases lay in between.

The chain couples TRBV2 to TRBJ2-7; TRBD2 matches 8 bases. The V gene's germline CDR1 is SNHLY and CDR2 FYNNEI. The CDR3 is 13 residues long. The J segment lost 7 bases and the V segment lost 0 bases, leaving 2 bases of the junction unmatched. The CDR3 region has the DNA TGTGCCAGCAGTGAAGCGCGGGGGGTGGAGCAGTACTTC. It encodes CASSEARGVEQYF.

This rearrangement joins TRBV18 to TRBJ1-4, with D possibly TRBD1 on 5 matching bases. With 5 bases removed from V and 0 bases from J, the gap between germline ends came to 13 bases. The CDR3 covers 16 residues. The germline CDR1 and CDR2 sequences are KGHSH and LQKENI. CDR3 region: CASSEGQDATNEKLFF. CDR3 nucleotide sequence: TGTGCCAGCTCAGAAGGACAAGATGCAACTAATGAAAAACTGTTTTTT.

The chain joins TRBV5-6 to TRBJ1-5; 12 nucleotides agree with TRBD1. The CDR3 runs to 17 residues. V was clipped by 0 bases and J by 6 bases; unmatched bases: 7. Germline V gene lookup returns CDR1 SGHDT and CDR2 YYEEEE. CDR3 protein: CASSLGRDRGLVQPQHF. In DNA, the CDR3 is TGTGCCAGCAGCTTGGGCCGGGACAGGGGGCTGGTTCAGCCCCAGCATTTT.

This chain connects TRBV16 to TRBJ2-6; D unclear. V was trimmed by 0 bases and J by 8 bases, leaving 11 bases between them. Germline-derived CDR1 and CDR2 are KGHSY and FQNENV. This CDR3 is 15 amino acids long. In nucleotides, the CDR3 is TGTGCCAGCAGCCAATCCCCCAGTTACACCAACGTCCTGACTTTC. It codes for CASSQSPSYTNVLTF.

V gene TRBV19 combines with J gene TRBJ1-4; 11 bases are shared with TRBD1. The trim removed 9 bases at V and 8 bases at J, leaving 5 bases unmatched. Germline V gives CDR1 LNHDA, CDR2 SQIVND (reference sequence). The CDR3 sequence is 13 residues long. For the CDR3, the DNA is TGTGCCAGCACGGACAGGGGGCGGGAAAAACTGTTTTTT. Translated: CASTDRGREKLFF.

The rearrangement uses TRBV19 and TRBJ2-7, with 7 bases fitting TRBD2. CDR3 length: 15 residues. Germline CDR1 and CDR2: LNHDA and SQIVND (reference sequence). The V and J ends lost 7 bases and 0 bases, in that order; junction bases with no gene match: 9. The CDR3 region is CASKAGIMTSYEQYF. The CDR3 DNA reads TGTGCCAGTAAAGCGGGGATTATGACCTCCTACGAGCAGTACTTC.

V gene TRBV5-6 combines with J gene TRBJ2-5, with 7 bases matching TRBD2. The germline V gene encodes CDR1 SGHDT and CDR2 YYEEEE. The V and J ends lost 4 bases and 0 bases, in that order; junction bases with no gene match: 6. CDR3 size: 15 residues. CDR3 residues: CASSAAGVYQETQYF. The CDR3 DNA is TGTGCCAGCAGCGCGGCGGGGGTGTACCAAGAGACCCAGTACTTC.

J is TRBJ1-6 and V is TRBV5-1, with 8 bases lining up with TRBD1. Germline CDR1 is SGHRS and CDR2 is YFSETQ. CDR3 length equals 14 residues. J was trimmed by 8 bases and V by 0 bases; bases with no gene match: 1. Here the CDR3 reads CASSLVDRDSPLHF. In DNA, the CDR3 is TGCGCCAGCAGCTTGGTGGACAGGGATTCACCCCTCCACTTT.

The chain is built from TRBV6-1 and TRBJ1-3, with 7 bases identical to TRBD1. The CDR3 sequence is 16 residues long. Germline trimming cut 3 bases from V and 8 bases from J; bases unmatched to any gene: 13. Germline CDR1 reads MNHNS; CDR2 reads SASEGT. The CDR3 bases are TGTGCCAGCAGTGAGGTGGATTCAGGGGGTAGGGACACCATATATTTT. Protein: CASSEVDSGGRDTIYF.

The V call is TRBV18, the J call TRBJ1-5; TRBD1 matches 7 bases. V was clipped by 2 bases and J by 8 bases; unmatched bases: 9. CDR3 length: 15 amino acids. The germline gives CDR1 KGHSH, CDR2 LQKENI. The CDR3 protein is CASSPKTGTIKPQHF. CDR3 nucleotide sequence: TGTGCCAGCTCACCAAAGACAGGGACCATCAAGCCCCAGCATTTT.

The genes are TRBV19 and TRBJ2-1; TRBD1 is a possible D gene (6 bases). V was pared by 9 bases and J by 8 bases, with 11 bases between. Germline lookup yields CDR1 LNHDA and CDR2 SQIVND (reference sequence). This CDR3 contains 11 residues. This CDR3 reads CASRDTDEQFF. The CDR3 DNA is TGTGCCAGCCGGGACACCGATGAGCAGTTCTTC. Full variable domain (outside the CDR3, taken from reference TRBV19 and TRBJ2-1): DGGITQSPKYLFRKEGQNVTLSCEQNLNHDAMYWYRQDPGQGLRLIYYSQIVNDFQKGDIAEGYSVSREKKESFPLTVTSAQKNPTAFYLCASRDTDEQFFGPGTRLTVL.

J is TRBJ2-3 and V is TRBV5-1; weak D call: TRBD1 (8 bases). The CDR3 is 15 residues long. Per the germline V gene, CDR1 is SGHRS and CDR2 is YFSETQ. The V end lost 4 bases, the J end lost 6 bases, and 18 bases lay between the germline ends. The DNA for the CDR3 is TGCGCCAGCAGCCAGGGGGCGGGAGAGGCGGATACGCAGTATTTT. Translating it yields CASSQGAGEADTQYF.

The chain has TRBV5-1 and TRBJ1-1; 7 positions agree with TRBD1. This CDR3 has 15 amino acids. The germline CDR1 and CDR2 sequences are SGHRS and YFSETQ. With 4 bases clipped from V and 1 base from J, the junction kept 7 bases outside the gene matches. Written as DNA, the CDR3 is TGCGCCAGCAGCAAGACAGGGCTTGGGAACACTGAAGCTTTCTTT. Translation: CASSKTGLGNTEAFF.

This chain joins TRBV6-5 and TRBJ1-6; D call uncertain. The CDR3 contains 13 residues. Trimming removed 6 bases at V and 7 bases at J, with 10 bases between. Germline values: CDR1 MNHEY, CDR2 SVGAGI. The CDR3 protein is CASRRQENSPLHF. The CDR3 region has the DNA TGTGCCAGCAGACGACAAGAGAATTCACCCCTCCACTTT.

The chain carries TRBV10-2 and TRBJ2-1; maybe TRBD2 (5 bases). V was cut by 7 bases and J by 3 bases, with 10 bases left in between. The CDR3 covers 13 residues. The V gene's germline CDR1 is WSHSY and CDR2 SAAADI. The CDR3 sequence: CASKADLYNEQFF. In DNA form, the CDR3 reads TGCGCCAGCAAAGCGGACCTCTACAATGAGCAGTTCTTC.

This clone was seen a few times. This chain joins TRBV6-5 and TRBJ1-2, with D perhaps TRBD1 (5 bases). From germline, CDR1 is MNHEY and CDR2 SVGAGI. Trimming left V 6 bases short and J 7 bases short, with 15 bases between. The CDR3 runs to 13 residues. DNA for the CDR3: TGTGCCAGCAGGCTGGGGCAACAATTTGGCTACACCTTC. Its translation: CASRLGQQFGYTF.